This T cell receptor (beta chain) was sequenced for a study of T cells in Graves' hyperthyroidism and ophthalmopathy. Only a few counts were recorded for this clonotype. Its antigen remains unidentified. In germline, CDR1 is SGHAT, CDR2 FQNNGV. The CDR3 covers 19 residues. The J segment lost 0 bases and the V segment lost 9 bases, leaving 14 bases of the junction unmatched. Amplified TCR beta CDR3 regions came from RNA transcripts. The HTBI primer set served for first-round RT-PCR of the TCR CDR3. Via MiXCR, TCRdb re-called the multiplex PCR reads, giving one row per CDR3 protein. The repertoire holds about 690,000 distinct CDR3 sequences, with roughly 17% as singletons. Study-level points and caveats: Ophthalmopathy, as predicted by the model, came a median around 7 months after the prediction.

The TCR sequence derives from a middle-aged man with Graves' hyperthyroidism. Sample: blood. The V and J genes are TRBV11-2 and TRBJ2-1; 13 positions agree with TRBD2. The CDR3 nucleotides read TGTGCCAGTAGTCCGCTGGGCCGGACTAGCGGGAGCTCCTACAATGAGCAGTTCTTC. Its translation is CASSPLGRTSGSSYNEQFF.